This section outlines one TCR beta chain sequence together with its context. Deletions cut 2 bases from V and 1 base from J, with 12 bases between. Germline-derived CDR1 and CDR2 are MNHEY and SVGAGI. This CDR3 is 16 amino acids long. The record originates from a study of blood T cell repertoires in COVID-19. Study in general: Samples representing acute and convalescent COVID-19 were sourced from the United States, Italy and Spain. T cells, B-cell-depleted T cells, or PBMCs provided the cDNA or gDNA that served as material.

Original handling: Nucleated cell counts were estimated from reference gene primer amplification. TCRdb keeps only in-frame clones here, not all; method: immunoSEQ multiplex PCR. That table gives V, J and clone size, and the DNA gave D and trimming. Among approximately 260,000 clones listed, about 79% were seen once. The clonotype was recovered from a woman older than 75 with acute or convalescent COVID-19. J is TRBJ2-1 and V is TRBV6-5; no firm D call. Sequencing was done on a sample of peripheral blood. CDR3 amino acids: CASSYQVFSSYNEQFF. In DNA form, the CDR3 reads TGTGCCAGCAGTTACCAGGTTTTCAGTTCCTACAATGAGCAGTTCTTC.